A selection of T cell receptor beta chains follows, all from one sample in a study of memory CD4+ T cells and cytomegalovirus serostatus. Assay: immunoSEQ multiplex PCR; the TCRdb copy retains only in-frame clones and omits some. The profile shows about 50,000 clones, around four fifths of them singletons. The sample taken for sequencing was memory CD4+ T cells from blood. These receptors originate from an adult in good health and CMV-seronegative. Each CDR3 is given with its conserved first and last residue. Each record gives: CDR3 DNA, CDR3 protein, D gene, J gene, clone size, V gene. A D gene is named only where the DNA matches it firmly. Rows give clone size only sometimes, using once, few, many, or a class for an expanded clone.

CDR3 DNA: TGTGCCAGCTCACCGGGACGCCGCTCCTACGAGCAGTACTTC
CDR3 protein: CASSPGRRSYEQYF
D gene: .
J gene: TRBJ2-7
clone size: .
V gene: TRBV18

CDR3 DNA: TGTGCCAGCAGCACGGGACAGGATAACTATGGCTACACCTTC
CDR3 protein: CASSTGQDNYGYTF
D gene: .
J gene: TRBJ1-2
clone size: few
V gene: TRBV21-1

CDR3 DNA: TGCGCCAGCAGCTTGGGCCTAGCGGGAGGTGGCACAGATACGCAGTATTTT
CDR3 protein: CASSLGLAGGGTDTQYF
D gene: TRBD2
J gene: TRBJ2-3
clone size: .
V gene: TRBV5-1

CDR3 DNA: TGTGCCAGCAGGGGACAGGGGCCTCCCTACGAGCAGTACTTC
CDR3 protein: CASRGQGPPYEQYF
D gene: TRBD1
J gene: TRBJ2-7
clone size: .
V gene: TRBV28

CDR3 DNA: TGTGCCAGCAGTGAATTTGGGGTCGGGAACTCTGGGGCCAACGTCCTGACTTTC
CDR3 protein: CASSEFGVGNSGANVLTF
D gene: .
J gene: TRBJ2-6
clone size: .
V gene: TRBV2

CDR3 DNA: TGTGCCAGCAGTTTGGGATCTAACAATCAGCCCCAGCATTTT
CDR3 protein: CASSLGSNNQPQHF
D gene: .
J gene: TRBJ1-5
clone size: .
V gene: TRBV6-1

CDR3 DNA: TGTGCCAGCAGCGGGCGGGTGTTTGCCCTTGAGCAGTTCTTC
CDR3 protein: CASSGRVFALEQFF
D gene: .
J gene: TRBJ2-1
clone size: .
V gene: TRBV2

CDR3 DNA: TGTGCCAGCACCCCGGGGGGGCGCAATCAGCCCCAGCATTTT
CDR3 protein: CASTPGGRNQPQHF
D gene: .
J gene: TRBJ1-5
clone size: .
V gene: TRBV6-6

CDR3 DNA: TGTGCCAGCAGTGCGGGAGGACAGGGGCAACCTAGCAATCAGCCCCAGCATTTT
CDR3 protein: CASSAGGQGQPSNQPQHF
D gene: TRBD1
J gene: TRBJ1-5
clone size: few
V gene: TRBV7-9

CDR3 DNA: TGTGCCAGCAGTGTGTCCTCCTCCTACGAGCAGTACTTC
CDR3 protein: CASSVSSSYEQYF
D gene: .
J gene: TRBJ2-7
clone size: .
V gene: TRBV25-1

CDR3 DNA: TGTGCCAGCAGAGACAGCGCTAACTATGGCTACACCTTC
CDR3 protein: CASRDSANYGYTF
D gene: .
J gene: TRBJ1-2
clone size: .
V gene: TRBV28

CDR3 DNA: TGTGCCAGCAGCCGCTCCGGGGAGCTGTTTTTT
CDR3 protein: CASSRSGELFF
D gene: .
J gene: TRBJ2-2
clone size: once
V gene: TRBV9

CDR3 DNA: TGTGCCAGCAGCCTCCCGCGGGGGGCGGGGAACACTGAAGCTTTCTTT
CDR3 protein: CASSLPRGAGNTEAFF
D gene: .
J gene: TRBJ1-1
clone size: .
V gene: TRBV28

CDR3 DNA: TGCAGCGCCCCCCGGACAGGCCTGGGAGGCTACACCTTC
CDR3 protein: CSAPRTGLGGYTF
D gene: TRBD1
J gene: TRBJ1-2
clone size: .
V gene: TRBV29-1

CDR3 DNA: TGTGCCAGCAGTTTACAGGGCTTCAGGACTAGCGGGAGTTTAGCAGATACGCAGTATTTT
CDR3 protein: CASSLQGFRTSGSLADTQYF
D gene: TRBD2
J gene: TRBJ2-3
clone size: .
V gene: TRBV27

CDR3 DNA: TGCGCCAGCAGCTTGTCGTACAGATTCGAGCAGTACTTC
CDR3 protein: CASSLSYRFEQYF
D gene: .
J gene: TRBJ2-7
clone size: once
V gene: TRBV5-1

CDR3 DNA: TGTGCCAGCAGTAGAGAGTCACCAAATCAGCCCCAGCATTTT
CDR3 protein: CASSRESPNQPQHF
D gene: .
J gene: TRBJ1-5
clone size: few
V gene: TRBV28

CDR3 DNA: TGTGCCAGCCGACAGGGAAGCACAGATACGCAGTATTTT
CDR3 protein: CASRQGSTDTQYF
D gene: TRBD1
J gene: TRBJ2-3
clone size: once
V gene: TRBV7-9

CDR3 DNA: TGTGCCAGCAGCGAGCAGTTCTTC
CDR3 protein: CASSEQFF
D gene: .
J gene: TRBJ2-1
clone size: .
V gene: TRBV3-1/TRBV3-2

CDR3 DNA: TGTGCCAGCAGGTACAGCGGGAGCCTCCCCTCCGAGCAGTACTTC
CDR3 protein: CASRYSGSLPSEQYF
D gene: TRBD2
J gene: TRBJ2-7
clone size: .
V gene: TRBV2

CDR3 DNA: TGCAGCGTAGACAGAGGGGGCGGCGAGCAGTACTTC
CDR3 protein: CSVDRGGGEQYF
D gene: TRBD1
J gene: TRBJ2-7
clone size: .
V gene: TRBV29-1

CDR3 DNA: TGTGCCAGCAGCGCAGGGTCATTGCGCAATCAGCCCCAGCATTTT
CDR3 protein: CASSAGSLRNQPQHF
D gene: .
J gene: TRBJ1-5
clone size: .
V gene: TRBV2

CDR3 DNA: TGTGCCAGCAGCTTAGGGACGGGGAGCTGGCCCCAGCATTTT
CDR3 protein: CASSLGTGSWPQHF
D gene: .
J gene: TRBJ1-5
clone size: few
V gene: TRBV7-8

CDR3 DNA: TGTGCCAGCAGTGACCGGGAGACCCAGTACTTC
CDR3 protein: CASSDRETQYF
D gene: .
J gene: TRBJ2-5
clone size: .
V gene: TRBV2

CDR3 DNA: TGTGCCAGCAGCTTATCTAGCGGAAATACAATGAAGCAGTTCTTC
CDR3 protein: CASSLSSGNTMKQFF
D gene: TRBD2
J gene: TRBJ2-1
clone size: .
V gene: TRBV7-3

CDR3 DNA: TGTGCCAGCAGTGAGGGGGCGGGCCACACCGGGGAGCTGTTTTTT
CDR3 protein: CASSEGAGHTGELFF
D gene: .
J gene: TRBJ2-2
clone size: .
V gene: TRBV6-1

CDR3 DNA: TGTGCCAGCAGTGAAGCGCTCCAGACTAGCGGGAGGGGGGATACGCAGTATTTT
CDR3 protein: CASSEALQTSGRGDTQYF
D gene: TRBD2
J gene: TRBJ2-3
clone size: once
V gene: TRBV6-1

CDR3 DNA: TGTGCCAGCAGTCTCCGGGACGGTGCCTTCAATCAGCCCCAGCATTTT
CDR3 protein: CASSLRDGAFNQPQHF
D gene: .
J gene: TRBJ1-5
clone size: .
V gene: TRBV2

CDR3 DNA: TGTGCCAGCAGTAACCCAAAACTCTCCTACAATGAGCAGTTCTTC
CDR3 protein: CASSNPKLSYNEQFF
D gene: .
J gene: TRBJ2-1
clone size: .
V gene: TRBV27

CDR3 DNA: TGTGCCAGCAACGGTGGGGGTTGGCTCGGAAACACCATATATTTT
CDR3 protein: CASNGGGWLGNTIYF
D gene: .
J gene: TRBJ1-3
clone size: .
V gene: TRBV6-1

CDR3 DNA: TGCGCCAGCAGCTTGGACCACCCCCGATGGGAGCAGTACTTC
CDR3 protein: CASSLDHPRWEQYF
D gene: .
J gene: TRBJ2-7
clone size: once
V gene: TRBV5-1

CDR3 DNA: TGCAGCGTTGTGCAGGGCTACGAGCAGTACTTC
CDR3 protein: CSVVQGYEQYF
D gene: .
J gene: TRBJ2-7
clone size: few
V gene: TRBV29-1

CDR3 DNA: TGTGCCAGCATCCAACTAGCGGGAAACACAGATACGCAGTATTTT
CDR3 protein: CASIQLAGNTDTQYF
D gene: TRBD2
J gene: TRBJ2-3
clone size: .
V gene: TRBV28

CDR3 DNA: TGCAGCGCAGGACAGGGGTTTCAAGAGACCCAGTACTTC
CDR3 protein: CSAGQGFQETQYF
D gene: TRBD1
J gene: TRBJ2-5
clone size: once
V gene: TRBV29-1

CDR3 DNA: TGTGCCAGTAGTATTACAGGGGGCCTATCCTACGAGCAGTACTTC
CDR3 protein: CASSITGGLSYEQYF
D gene: TRBD1
J gene: TRBJ2-7
clone size: .
V gene: TRBV19

CDR3 DNA: TGTGCCAGCAGCTCGGGACAGGGGAACACTGAAGCTTTCTTT
CDR3 protein: CASSSGQGNTEAFF
D gene: TRBD1
J gene: TRBJ1-1
clone size: few
V gene: TRBV2

CDR3 DNA: TGCAGCGGCGAAACAGGGGCTCGTCAAGAGACCCAGTACTTC
CDR3 protein: CSGETGARQETQYF
D gene: TRBD1
J gene: TRBJ2-5
clone size: .
V gene: TRBV29-1